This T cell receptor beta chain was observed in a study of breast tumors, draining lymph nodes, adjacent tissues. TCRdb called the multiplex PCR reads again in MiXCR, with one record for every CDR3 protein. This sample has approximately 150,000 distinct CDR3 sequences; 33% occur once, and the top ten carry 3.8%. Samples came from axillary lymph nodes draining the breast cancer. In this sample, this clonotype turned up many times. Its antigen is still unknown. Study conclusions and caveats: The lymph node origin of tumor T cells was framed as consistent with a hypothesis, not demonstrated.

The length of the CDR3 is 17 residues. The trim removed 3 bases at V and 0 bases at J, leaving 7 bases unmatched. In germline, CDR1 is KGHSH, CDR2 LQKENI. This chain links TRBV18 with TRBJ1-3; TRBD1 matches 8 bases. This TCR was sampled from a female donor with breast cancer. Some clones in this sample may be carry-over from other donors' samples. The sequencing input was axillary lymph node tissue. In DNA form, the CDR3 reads TGTGCCAGCTCACCGATCGGACAGGGTAGCTCTGGAAACACCATATATTTT. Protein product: CASSPIGQGSSGNTIYF.